One and the same sample provided the 5 T cell receptor beta chains below, sequenced in a study of T cells in Graves' hyperthyroidism and ophthalmopathy. The source material, RNA transcripts, was used to amplify TCR beta CDR3 regions. TCR CDR3 underwent first-round RT-PCR with the HTBI primer set. Via MiXCR, TCRdb re-called the multiplex PCR reads, giving one row per CDR3 protein. Of roughly 560,000 distinct CDR3 sequences detected, about 15% appear once; the ten largest clones hold 4% to 5.5%. Specimen: blood. Receptors originate from a woman aged 40 to 55 with Graves' ophthalmopathy.

This clonotype was seen repeatedly, ten times or more. The rearrangement uses TRBV7-8 and TRBJ2-5, with 14 bases aligning to TRBD2. The germline CDR1 and CDR2 sequences are SGHVS and FQNEAQ. With 5 bases clipped from V and 4 bases from J, the junction kept 12 bases outside the gene matches. The CDR3 runs to 18 residues. The CDR3 spells CASSHPGLAGVFLETQYF. The CDR3 nucleotides read TGTGCCAGCAGCCACCCGGGACTAGCGGGAGTGTTTCTAGAGACCCAGTACTTC.

This clonotype was counted ten times or more. The rearrangement links TRBV20-1 to TRBJ2-5; TRBD1 aligns across 8 bases. The CDR3 sequence is 16 residues long. V was pared by 5 bases and J by 5 bases, with 16 bases of the junction left unmatched. Germline lookup yields CDR1 DFQATT and CDR2 SNEGSKA (reference sequence). CDR3 sequence: CSASGTGVGRFETQYF. The CDR3 region has the DNA TGCAGTGCTTCCGGGACAGGAGTCGGGCGATTCGAGACCCAGTACTTC.

In this sample, this clonotype turned up many times. The gene calls are TRBV7-2 and TRBJ2-7, with a tentative D call TRBD1 (6 bases). The germline V gene has CDR1 SGHTA and CDR2 FQGNSA. The CDR3 is 14 amino acids. V gave up 3 bases and J gave up 6 bases, with 15 bases separating them. CDR3 loop: CASSFQNAGVEQYF. The CDR3 coding sequence is TGTGCCAGCAGCTTTCAAAATGCAGGGGTCGAGCAGTACTTC.

This sequence joins TRBV18 and TRBJ2-7, with D possibly TRBD2 on 5 matching bases. CDR3 length: 13 amino acids. Trimming left V 3 bases short and J 4 bases short, with 10 bases between. The germline V gene encodes CDR1 KGHSH and CDR2 LQKENI. Written as DNA, the CDR3 is TGTGCCAGCTCACCTCAAGGCGGGTACGAGCAGTACTTC. Protein: CASSPQGGYEQYF.

This clonotype was observed many times. The rearrangement joins TRBV4-2 to TRBJ2-2, with 7 nucleotides matching TRBD2. Trimming cost V 1 base and J 4 bases; bases outside gene matches: 9. The CDR3 covers 17 residues. Germline-derived CDR1 and CDR2 are LGHNA and YNFKEQ. CDR3 region: CASSQGIGGSFTGELFF. The CDR3 bases are TGTGCCAGCAGCCAAGGAATTGGCGGGAGCTTCACCGGGGAGCTGTTTTTT.